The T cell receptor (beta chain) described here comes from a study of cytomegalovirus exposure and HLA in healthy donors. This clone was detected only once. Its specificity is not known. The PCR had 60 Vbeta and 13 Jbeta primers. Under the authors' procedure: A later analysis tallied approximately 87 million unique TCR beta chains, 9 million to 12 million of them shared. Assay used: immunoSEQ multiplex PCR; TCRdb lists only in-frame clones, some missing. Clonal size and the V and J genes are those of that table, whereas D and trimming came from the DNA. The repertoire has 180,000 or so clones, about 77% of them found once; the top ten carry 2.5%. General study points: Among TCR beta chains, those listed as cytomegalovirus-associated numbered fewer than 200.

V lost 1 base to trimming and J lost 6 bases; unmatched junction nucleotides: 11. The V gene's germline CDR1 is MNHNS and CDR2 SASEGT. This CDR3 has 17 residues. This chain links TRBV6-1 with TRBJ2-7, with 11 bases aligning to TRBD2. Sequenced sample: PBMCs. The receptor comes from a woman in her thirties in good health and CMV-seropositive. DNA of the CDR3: TGTGCCAGCAGTGAAGGCGCTAGCGGGGGGAATCTGAGCGAGCAGTACTTC. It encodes CASSEGASGGNLSEQYF.